A selection of T cell receptor beta chains follows, all from one sample in a study of T cells in Graves' hyperthyroidism and ophthalmopathy. TCRdb processed the multiplex PCR reads anew with MiXCR; each CDR3 protein has one entry. This sample yields about 290,000 distinct CDR3 sequences, of which roughly 15% are seen a single time; around 33% belongs to the top ten. The sequenced sample was blood. These receptors were taken from a man in his thirties or forties with Graves' hyperthyroidism. The CDR3 runs from the conserved cysteine through the conserved F or W. The D gene is left open where the match is weak. Size is stated for part of the rows, as once, few or many counts, or as a class when the clone is expanded.

DNA,CDR3,J,V,D,size
TGCAGTGCTAGAACAGAGGTTAGTCAGCCCCAGCATTTT,CSARTEVSQPQHF,TRBJ1-5,TRBV20-1,-,few
TGTGCCAGCAGTGAAGCGGTGGGGCGCCTTTCCCCCCTCCACTTT,CASSEAVGRLSPLHF,TRBJ1-6,TRBV6-1,-,few
TGTGCCAGCAGCCGGACTAGGACAGGGGGCCCGCTTCAAGAGACCCAGTACTTC,CASSRTRTGGPLQETQYF,TRBJ2-5,TRBV7-8,TRBD1,many
TGCGCCAGCAGCCCCTCCCCGGCACAGATGAACACTGAAGCTTTCTTT,CASSPSPAQMNTEAFF,TRBJ1-1,TRBV4-1,-,-
TGCGCCAGCAGCGGAAATGAGCAGTTCTTC,CASSGNEQFF,TRBJ2-1,TRBV5-1,-,many
TGTGTCAGCAGTTTTATGACGGGAGTAGGGGAGACCCAGTACTTC,CVSSFMTGVGETQYF,TRBJ2-5,TRBV28,-,-
TGTGCCAGCAGTCCTCAGGGGCTGATGCAGTACTTC,CASSPQGLMQYF,TRBJ2-7,TRBV28,-,many
TGTGCCAGCGGTCCCAGGGTGGATGGGGCCAACGTCCTGACTTTC,CASGPRVDGANVLTF,TRBJ2-6,TRBV6-4,-,-
TGTGCCAGCATGGCTTTTACGGGGGATAAAGAGACCCAGTACTTC,CASMAFTGDKETQYF,TRBJ2-5,TRBV27,-,many
TGTGCCAGCCGCCTCGGGAACACCGGGGAGCTGTTTTTT,CASRLGNTGELFF,TRBJ2-2,TRBV7-9,-,many
TGTGCCAGCAGTGGAGAGGGACAGGGGGCGGGGGACGAGCAGTACTTC,CASSGEGQGAGDEQYF,TRBJ2-7,TRBV28,TRBD1,many
TGCAGTGCTGCCGGGACTAGCGCCTACAATGAGCAGTTCTTC,CSAAGTSAYNEQFF,TRBJ2-1,TRBV20-1,TRBD2,many
TGCGCCAGCAGCCACACAGGCACTGAAGCTTTCTTT,CASSHTGTEAFF,TRBJ1-1,TRBV5-1,-,many
TGTGCCAGCAGGGTCGCCGGGGAGCTGTTTTTT,CASRVAGELFF,TRBJ2-2,TRBV28,-,-
TGTGCCAGCAGTTCGTCCCGGGACAGGGGGCGACTTAGCTACACCTTC,CASSSSRDRGRLSYTF,TRBJ1-2,TRBV12-3/TRBV12-4,TRBD1,many
TGTGCCAGCAGCGTAGATGGGTGGACAGAAGGAAACACCATATATTTT,CASSVDGWTEGNTIYF,TRBJ1-3,TRBV9,-,few
TGTGCCACCAGTGCCGGGAGCAATCAGCCCCAGCATTTT,CATSAGSNQPQHF,TRBJ1-5,TRBV24-1,-,many
TGCAGTGCTGGACAGGGGGCGGACTACGAGCAGTACTTC,CSAGQGADYEQYF,TRBJ2-7,TRBV20-1,TRBD1,many
TGTGCCATCAGTGAAGGGGGTAGCAATCAGCCCCAGCATTTT,CAISEGGSNQPQHF,TRBJ1-5,TRBV10-3,-,few
TGCGCCAGCAGAGCCTCCTGGGACATCGGCAATCAGCCCCAGCATTTT,CASRASWDIGNQPQHF,TRBJ1-5,TRBV10-1,-,-
TGCAGTGCTAGTGGGGTAGCACCCCCCGCAGATACGCAGTATTTT,CSASGVAPPADTQYF,TRBJ2-3,TRBV20-1,-,many
TGTGCCAGCAGGACATCCGGGACAGGGATGGCGAACACTGAAGCTTTCTTT,CASRTSGTGMANTEAFF,TRBJ1-1,TRBV6-1,TRBD1,many
TGCAGCGTTGAAGAGTGGATGGACAATGAGCAGTTCTTC,CSVEEWMDNEQFF,TRBJ2-1,TRBV29-1,-,few
TGTGCCAGCAGCTACCCGGGCGGGAACACAGATACGCAGTATTTT,CASSYPGGNTDTQYF,TRBJ2-3,TRBV7-8,-,-
TGTGCCAGCAGTTACTCGGAGCAAGGGAACTATGGCTACACCTTC,CASSYSEQGNYGYTF,TRBJ1-2,TRBV6-6,-,-
TGTGCCAGCAGCACGGGAGAGGGGGATGAAGCTTTCTTT,CASSTGEGDEAFF,TRBJ1-1,TRBV7-6,-,-